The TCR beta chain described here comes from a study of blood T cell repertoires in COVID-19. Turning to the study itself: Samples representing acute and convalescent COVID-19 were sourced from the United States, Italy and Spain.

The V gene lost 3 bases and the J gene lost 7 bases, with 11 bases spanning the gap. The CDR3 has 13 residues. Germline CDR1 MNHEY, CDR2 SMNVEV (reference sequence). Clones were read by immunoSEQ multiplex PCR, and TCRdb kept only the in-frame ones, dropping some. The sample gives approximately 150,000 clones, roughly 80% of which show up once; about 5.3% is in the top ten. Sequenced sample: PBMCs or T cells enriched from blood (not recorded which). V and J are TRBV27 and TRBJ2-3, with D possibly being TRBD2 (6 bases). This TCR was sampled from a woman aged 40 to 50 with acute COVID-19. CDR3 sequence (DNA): TGTGCCAGCAGTTTTTGGCGGACTAATACGCAGTATTTT. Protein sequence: CASSFWRTNTQYF.